This TCR beta chain was obtained from a study of STAT3 mutations in large granular lymphocyte leukemia. The sample holds a few counts of this clone. Its target is unknown. Study-wide results and caveats: Treatment regimens differed across patients between samplings. At least one immunodominant TCR beta clonotype appeared in every T-cell large granular lymphocyte leukemia patient. No sample exists from the first appearance of each clone.

With 4 bases removed from V and 4 bases from J, the gap between germline ends came to 12 bases. Germline assignment: CDR1 SGHNT and CDR2 YYREEE (reference sequence). CDR3 size: 13 residues. About 40,773 productive templates were obtained per sample on average. Some clones are missing from TCRdb's copy, which holds only in-frame ones; the method was immunoSEQ multiplex PCR. Of roughly 2,500 clones in the sample, roughly two thirds are singletons; the top ten hold 86%. The clonotype comes from a woman aged 45 to 65 with T-cell large granular lymphocyte leukemia. Some clones in this sample may be carry-over from other donors' samples. Sequencing was performed on peripheral blood mononuclear cells. The rearrangement uses TRBV5-4 and TRBJ2-7, with D possibly called TRBD1 or TRBD2 (6 bases each). The CDR3 loop is CASSPWRGYEQYF. DNA for the CDR3: TGTGCCAGCAGCCCCTGGAGGGGGTACGAGCAGTACTTC. The variable domain in full, with the rest retrieved from reference TRBV5-4 and TRBJ2-7, is ETGVTQSPTHLIKTRGQQVTLRCSSQSGHNTVSWYQQALGQGPQFIFQYYREEENGRGNFPPRFSGLQFPNYSSELNVNALELDDSALYLCASSPWRGYEQYFGPGTRLTVT.